Below, 32 T cell receptor beta chains from the same sample are listed, as sequenced in a study of spatial heterogeneity in lung cancer. Findings and caveats of the study: Tracking of tumor mutation counts was seen in expanded intratumoral alpha and beta TCR counts.

Time point denoted: sample taken at primary tumor resection. Their specific antigens are unknown. TCRdb reprocessed the 5' RACE reads with MiXCR, giving one entry per CDR3 protein. The sample holds some 23,000 distinct CDR3 sequences, around 9.2% seen once. The source was lung tumor tissue, collected at surgery. The receptors were gathered from a male donor with early-stage non-small cell lung cancer.

There are many counts of this clonotype. V usage is TRBV5-1 and J usage is TRBJ2-5; 8 nucleotides agree with TRBD1. The V gene end was trimmed by 3 bases and the J gene end by 3 bases; junction bases not matched to a gene: 7. The germline gives CDR1 SGHRS, CDR2 YFSETQ. This CDR3 region has 15 residues. CDR3 DNA sequence: TGCGCCAGCAGCTGGGGGGACAGGATGGAAGAGACCCAGTACTTC. This sequence encodes CASSWGDRMEETQYF. Filled out from reference TRBV5-1 and TRBJ2-5, the complete variable domain reads KAGVTQTPRYLIKTRGQQVTLSCSPISGHRSVSWYQQTPGQGLQFLFEYFSETQRNKGNFPGRFSGRQFSNSRSEMNVSTLELGDSALYLCASSWGDRMEETQYFGPGTRLLVL.

This clonotype qualifies as medium-sized. The chain joins TRBV29-1 to TRBJ2-6, with D tentatively TRBD1 (6 bases). The germline V gene encodes CDR1 SQVTM and CDR2 ANQGSEA. V lost 7 bases to trimming and J lost 2 bases, with 12 bases between them. The CDR3 has 14 amino acids. The CDR3, as DNA: TGCAGCGCACTAAACAGGGCTGGGGCCAACGTCCTGACTTTC. This gives the protein CSALNRAGANVLTF.

Only a few counts were recorded for this clonotype. The chain carries TRBV7-8 and TRBJ1-4; weak D call: TRBD1 (6 bases). Trimming pared 8 bases from V and 8 bases from J, leaving 18 bases between. Germline V lookup: CDR1 SGHVS, CDR2 FQNEAQ. This CDR3 spans 14 amino acids. The CDR3 is CASAPSDSREKLFF. The CDR3 nucleotides read TGTGCCAGCGCTCCTTCGGACAGCCGAGAAAAACTGTTTTTT. Full variable domain (outside the CDR3, taken from reference TRBV7-8 and TRBJ1-4): GAGVSQSPRYKVAKRGQDVALRCDPISGHVSLFWYQQALGQGPEFLTYFQNEAQLDKSGLPSDRFFAERPEGSVSTLKIQRTQQEDSAVYLCASAPSDSREKLFFGSGTQLSVL.

The table lists this clonotype with many counts. This chain joins TRBV3-1 and TRBJ1-6; D call uncertain. Germline V gene data show CDR1 as LGHDT and CDR2 as YNNKEL (reference sequence). The CDR3 is made up of 17 amino acids. V was pared by 0 bases and J by 7 bases, with 16 bases between. The DNA of the CDR3 is TGTGCCAGCAGCCAAGAATGGTACCTGGAAAAAAATTCACCCCTCCACTTT. This sequence encodes CASSQEWYLEKNSPLHF.

This clonotype was seen more than once but under ten times. The rearrangement links TRBV27 to TRBJ2-5; D perhaps matches TRBD1 (6 bases). The CDR3 contains 16 residues. Trimming took 3 bases from V and 4 from J, leaving 18 bases between them. CDR1 is MNHEY and CDR2 is SMNVEV in the germline V gene (reference sequence). CDR3: CASSLDGQLLGETQYF. CDR3 bases: TGTGCCAGCAGTTTGGATGGACAGCTTCTGGGAGAGACCCAGTACTTC.

The table lists this clonotype with many counts. The chain carries TRBV9 and TRBJ2-7; no definite D call. The germline gives CDR1 SGDLS, CDR2 YYNGEE. V lost 0 bases and J 4 bases, leaving 17 bases between the germline ends. This CDR3 spans 16 amino acids. The CDR3 region has the DNA TGTGCCAGCAGCGTAGCTCGGAGCCGTTTACATTACGAGCAGTACTTC. It codes for CASSVARSRLHYEQYF.

This clonotype is deemed medium-sized. The chain combines TRBV6-2 or TRBV6-3 with TRBJ1-5; the D is unclear. V was clipped by 2 bases and J by 6 bases, with 8 bases between them. CDR3 length: 13 residues. Germline loops: CDR1 MNHEY, CDR2 SVGEGT. The CDR3 bases are TGTGCCAGCAGTTACGGAGGGCCTCAGCCCCAGCATTTT. Amino acid sequence: CASSYGGPQPQHF.

In its sample, this clonotype was seen many times. This rearrangement joins TRBV6-5 to TRBJ2-5; the D gene is possibly TRBD1 (6 bases). V lost 5 bases to trimming and J lost 2 bases, with 12 bases between them. CDR1 is MNHEY and CDR2 is SVGAGI in the germline V gene. The CDR3 consists of 14 residues. The CDR3: CASSPRTDQETQYF. In DNA form, the CDR3 reads TGTGCCAGCAGTCCCCGGACAGATCAAGAGACCCAGTACTTC.

This clonotype was seen more than once but under ten times. The chain links TRBV29-1 to TRBJ2-3; D unresolved. Between the trimmed V and J ends, which lost 3 bases and 6 bases, there was a span of 13 bases. Germline V gives CDR1 SQVTM, CDR2 ANQGSEA. There are 13 residues in the CDR3. As DNA, the CDR3 is TGCAGCGTTGAGCAAGCGTATAAGGATACGCAGTATTTT. Protein: CSVEQAYKDTQYF.

This clonotype was observed at least ten times. The chain combines TRBV27 with TRBJ1-2; D ambiguous. Deletions cut 3 bases from V and 4 bases from J, with 9 bases between. The CDR3 extends over 13 amino acids. Germline CDR1 is MNHEY and CDR2 is SMNVEV (reference sequence). CDR3 DNA sequence: TGTGCCAGCAGTTTGTTGGGTTCCTATGGCTACACCTTC. This gives the protein CASSLLGSYGYTF.

This clonotype was counted between two and nine times. J is TRBJ2-5 and V is TRBV7-9; no clear D. In germline, CDR1 is SEHNR, CDR2 FQNEAQ (reference sequence). V lost 5 bases, J lost 3 bases, and 13 bases lay in between. The length of the CDR3 is 14 residues. The CDR3 spells CASSPGLMEETQYF. CDR3 nucleotides: TGTGCCAGCAGCCCAGGTTTGATGGAAGAGACCCAGTACTTC.

This clonotype occurred a few times. J is TRBJ2-7 and V is TRBV6-5, with TRBD2 matching over 7 bases. The germline CDR1 and CDR2 sequences are MNHEY and SVGAGI. There are 15 residues in the CDR3. Trimming cost V 5 bases and J 0 bases; bases outside gene matches: 7. The DNA of the CDR3 is TGTGCCAGCAGTGGGTCTAGCGGAAGCTCCTACGAGCAGTACTTC. Its protein product is CASSGSSGSSYEQYF.

This clonotype was counted only a few times. This rearrangement joins TRBV20-1 to TRBJ1-5; D gene uncertain. The V and J ends lost 4 bases and 4 bases respectively, with 14 bases between them. CDR3 length: 14 amino acids. The germline CDR1 and CDR2 sequences are DFQATT and SNEGSKA (reference sequence). CDR3 amino acids: CSAMEPRPNQPQHF. The CDR3 DNA sequence: TGCAGTGCTATGGAGCCCAGACCTAATCAGCCCCAGCATTTT.

V usage is TRBV20-1 and J usage is TRBJ2-1; TRBD2 might be the D (6 bases). V was clipped by 3 bases and J by 0 bases, with 9 bases between them. This CDR3 has 14 residues. CDR1 is DFQATT and CDR2 is SNEGSKA in the germline V gene (reference sequence). The CDR3 DNA is TGCAGTGCTAGGGGGGGAGTCTCCTACAATGAGCAGTTCTTC. It translates to CSARGGVSYNEQFF.

The chain is built from TRBV30 and TRBJ2-7; 9 bases match TRBD1. Germline loops: CDR1 GTSNPN, CDR2 SVGIG (reference sequence). Trimming at V came to 2 bases and at J to 4 bases, leaving 6 bases not matched to a gene. CDR3 length: 14 amino acids. CDR3 DNA sequence: TGTGCCTGGAGTAAGGGGACAGGGAAGTACGAGCAGTACTTC. Its translation: CAWSKGTGKYEQYF.

This clonotype was seen repeatedly, ten times or more. The chain recombines TRBV20-1 with TRBJ2-7; 8 nucleotides line up with TRBD2. Germline CDR1 reads DFQATT; CDR2 reads SNEGSKA (reference sequence). The CDR3 consists of 15 residues. V lost 3 bases to trimming and J lost 4 bases; unmatched junction nucleotides: 11. CDR3 residues: CSARAMSGSGYEQYF. As DNA, the CDR3 is TGCAGTGCTAGGGCCATGAGCGGGAGTGGGTACGAGCAGTACTTC.

Relative to its sample, this clonotype is medium-sized. The rearrangement uses TRBV5-1 and TRBJ1-2, with D uncertain. CDR1 is SGHRS and CDR2 is YFSETQ in the germline V gene. The CDR3 has 14 amino acids. V lost 2 bases and J 2 bases, leaving 10 bases between the germline ends. The CDR3 region is CASSLQNLNYGYTF. CDR3 nucleotides: TGCGCCAGCAGCTTACAGAACCTCAACTATGGCTACACCTTC.

The table lists this clonotype with many counts. The rearrangement joins TRBV27 to TRBJ2-7, with 8 bases aligning to TRBD2. Germline lookup yields CDR1 MNHEY and CDR2 SMNVEV (reference sequence). This CDR3 is built from 15 residues. Germline trimming cut 2 bases from V and 0 bases from J; bases unmatched to any gene: 3. The DNA for the CDR3 is TGTGCCAGCAGTTTACAACTAGCGGTCTCCTACGAGCAGTACTTC. This encodes CASSLQLAVSYEQYF.

There are many counts of this clonotype. The gene calls are TRBV11-2 and TRBJ2-2; 9 nucleotides align to TRBD1. The CDR3 runs to 16 residues. Germline V gives CDR1 SGHAT, CDR2 FQNNGV. J gave up 8 bases and V 5 bases, and 12 bases lay outside the gene matches. CDR3 protein: CASSPRGGQGTGELFF. CDR3 coding DNA: TGTGCCAGCAGCCCACGTGGGGGACAGGGTACGGGGGAGCTGTTTTTT.

This clonotype appeared many times. The CDR3 DNA reads TGTGCCAGCAGCGCGGGATCCTGGGCCGGGGAGCTGTTTTTT. Its protein is CASSAGSWAGELFF. This rearrangement joins TRBV7-2 to TRBJ2-2; D is perhaps TRBD2 (6 bases). The CDR3 extends over 14 amino acids. The germline CDR1 and CDR2 sequences are SGHTA and FQGNSA. Trimming removed 5 bases at V and 6 bases at J, with 13 bases between.

This chain joins TRBV5-1 and TRBJ2-5, with 10 bases aligning to TRBD1. CDR1 is SGHRS, CDR2 YFSETQ, per germline. V dropped 2 bases and J dropped 5; count of bases not matched to a gene: 6. The CDR3 length is 15 residues. The DNA for the CDR3 is TGCGCCAGCAGCTTAGGGACAGGGGACGCCGAGACCCAGTACTTC. This codes for CASSLGTGDAETQYF.

This clonotype was detected many times. V is TRBV28 and J is TRBJ2-7; 9 positions match TRBD1. Trimming cost V 7 bases and J 2 bases; bases outside gene matches: 9. Germline V gives CDR1 MDHEN, CDR2 SYDVKM. The CDR3 is 15 amino acids. CDR3 sequence: CASKRSRQGAYEQYF. In DNA, the CDR3 is TGTGCCAGCAAACGCTCCCGACAGGGGGCCTACGAGCAGTACTTC. Supplemented by reference TRBV28 and TRBJ2-7, the full variable domain reads DVKVTQSSRYLVKRTGEKVFLECVQDMDHENMFWYRQDPGLGLRLIYFSYDVKMKEKGDIPEGYSVSREKKERFSLILESASTNQTSMYLCASKRSRQGAYEQYFGPGTRLTVT.

This clonotype has more than one count but fewer than ten. The chain combines TRBV7-9 with TRBJ2-1; no clear D. The V end lost 1 base, the J end lost 3 bases, and 10 bases lay between the germline ends. The CDR3 has 15 residues. Germline lookup yields CDR1 SEHNR and CDR2 FQNEAQ (reference sequence). The chain's CDR3 is CASSLGAVLYNEQFF. As DNA, the CDR3 is TGTGCCAGCAGCTTAGGAGCAGTCCTCTACAATGAGCAGTTCTTC.

This clonotype was seen many times. CDR3 DNA: TGTGCCAGCAGCCTTGGAGGACTAAATGGAAACACCATATATTTT. It codes for CASSLGGLNGNTIYF. The V and J genes are TRBV28 and TRBJ1-3; D unresolved. The V end was cut by 6 bases, the J end by 3 bases, with 15 bases between. Germline V CDR1 and CDR2: MDHEN, SYDVKM. The CDR3 loop spans 15 amino acids.

This clonotype is medium-sized within its sample. The chain recombines TRBV13 with TRBJ1-6; D call uncertain. The CDR3 runs to 15 residues. Germline V CDR1 and CDR2: PRHDT, FYEKMQ (reference sequence). The V end was cut by 2 bases, the J end by 7 bases, with 12 bases between. CDR3 in DNA: TGTGCCAGCAGCTTAAGTCAAGGCTTCAATTCACCCCTCCACTTT. Amino acid sequence: CASSLSQGFNSPLHF.

This clonotype was recorded many times. This chain links TRBV2 with TRBJ2-7; D call uncertain. V shed 6 bases and J shed 6 bases, with 21 bases lying between them. The CDR3 runs to 15 residues. Germline loops: CDR1 SNHLY, CDR2 FYNNEI. CDR3 loop: CASRNVYFGVGEQYF. CDR3 coding DNA: TGTGCCAGCAGAAACGTCTATTTTGGAGTGGGCGAGCAGTACTTC. The entire variable domain, with the rest obtained from reference TRBV2 and TRBJ2-7, is as follows: EPEVTQTPSHQVTQMGQEVILRCVPISNHLYFYWYRQILGQKVEFLVSFYNNEISEKSEIFDDQFSVERPDGSNFTLKIRSTKLEDSAMYFCASRNVYFGVGEQYFGPGTRLTVT.

This chain connects TRBV20-1 to TRBJ2-3; possible D gene TRBD1, 6 bases. CDR1 DFQATT and CDR2 SNEGSKA come from the germline V gene (reference sequence). The CDR3 sequence is 14 residues long. V was pared by 4 bases and J by 0 bases, with 11 bases between. The CDR3 is CSATYRVSTDTQYF. The CDR3 nucleotides are TGCAGTGCTACCTACAGGGTTAGCACAGATACGCAGTATTTT.

The table lists this clonotype with many counts. J is TRBJ2-2 and V is TRBV24-1; the D is unclear. The CDR3 loop spans 17 amino acids. The V gene's germline CDR1 is KGHDR and CDR2 SFDVKD. V was pared by 2 bases and J by 0 bases, with 12 bases between. In nucleotides, the CDR3 is TGTGCCACCAGTGATTGGCGGCAGGTCGCGAACACCGGGGAGCTGTTTTTT. Residues: CATSDWRQVANTGELFF.

This clonotype has a count of ten or more. The DNA for the CDR3 is TGTGCCAGCAGCGCCGGGACAGTCAATGAGCAGTTCTTC. Amino acid sequence: CASSAGTVNEQFF. The chain has TRBV7-9 and TRBJ2-1, with TRBD1 matching over 7 bases. Germline CDR1 SEHNR, CDR2 FQNEAQ (reference sequence). The V gene end was trimmed by 5 bases and the J gene end by 6 bases; junction bases not matched to a gene: 4. The CDR3 spans 13 residues.

This clonotype has ten or more counts. V usage is TRBV14 and J usage is TRBJ2-5; D not resolved. The V gene lost 0 bases and the J gene lost 4 bases, with 0 bases spanning the gap. The germline V gene has CDR1 SGHDN and CDR2 FVKESK. The CDR3 consists of 11 residues. The CDR3 protein is CASSQEETQYF. The CDR3 coding sequence is TGTGCCAGCAGCCAAGAAGAGACCCAGTACTTC.

This chain's CDR3 is CSARGGWREDEQYF. CDR3 DNA sequence: TGCAGTGCTAGAGGGGGTTGGCGGGAGGACGAGCAGTACTTC. The rearrangement uses TRBV20-1 and TRBJ2-7; TRBD2 matches 8 bases. With 1 base clipped from V and 5 bases from J, the junction kept 7 bases outside the gene matches. CDR3 length equals 14 residues. Germline CDR1 reads DFQATT; CDR2 reads SNEGSKA (reference sequence).

The chain employs TRBV6-2 or TRBV6-3 and TRBJ1-6, with D uncertain. Germline V lookup: CDR1 MNHEY, CDR2 SVGEGT. The ends were cut back, 4 bases at V and 14 bases at J, with 15 bases in the middle. The CDR3 is made up of 13 amino acids. The CDR3 bases are TGTGCCAGCAGTTCCTCGAGGGCGCAGACCCTCCACTTT. It is translated as CASSSSRAQTLHF.